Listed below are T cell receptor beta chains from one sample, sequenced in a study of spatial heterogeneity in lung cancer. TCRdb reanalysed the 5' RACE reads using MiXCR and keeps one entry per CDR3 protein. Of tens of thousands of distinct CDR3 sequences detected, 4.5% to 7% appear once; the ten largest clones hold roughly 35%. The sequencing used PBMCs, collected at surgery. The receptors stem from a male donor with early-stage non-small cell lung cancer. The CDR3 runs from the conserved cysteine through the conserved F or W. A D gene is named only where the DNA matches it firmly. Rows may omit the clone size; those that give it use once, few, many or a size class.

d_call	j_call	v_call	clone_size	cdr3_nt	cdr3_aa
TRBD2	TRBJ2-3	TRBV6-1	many	TGTGCCAGCAGTGCCAGGACTAGCGGCACAGATACGCAGTATTTT	CASSARTSGTDTQYF
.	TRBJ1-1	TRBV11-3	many	TGTGCCAGCAGCTCAAGGTTGAACACTGAAGCTTTCTTT	CASSSRLNTEAFF
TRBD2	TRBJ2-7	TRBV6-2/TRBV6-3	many	TGTGCCAGCAGGAGCGGGGGGACCTACGAGCAGTACTTC	CASRSGGTYEQYF
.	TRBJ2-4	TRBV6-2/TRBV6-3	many	TGTGCCAGCTCCATTGGGGGGCGCAGAAACATTCAGTACTTC	CASSIGGRRNIQYF
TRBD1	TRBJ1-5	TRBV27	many	TGTGCCAGCGACTCCGGAGACAGGGTGTGGAATAGCAATCAGCCCCAGCATTTT	CASDSGDRVWNSNQPQHF
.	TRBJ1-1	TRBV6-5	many	TGTGCCAGCAGCCCCATACTCCAACGGGGAGCTTTCTTT	CASSPILQRGAFF
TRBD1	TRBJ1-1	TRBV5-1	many	TGCGCCAGCAGCTTGGGCCAGGGGGAGAGCACTGAAGCTTTCTTT	CASSLGQGESTEAFF
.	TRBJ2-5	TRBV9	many	TGTGCCAGCAGCCCGAGGGGGGCAGAGACCCAGTACTTC	CASSPRGAETQYF
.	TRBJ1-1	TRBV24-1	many	TGTGCCACCAGTGACCACCCCTGGGGGGGGGGCAACACTGAAGCTTTCTTT	CATSDHPWGGGNTEAFF
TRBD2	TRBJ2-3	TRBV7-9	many	TGTGCCAGCAGCTCTAAAGGAAGATTCTCTAGCGGGGGGGCCGTCAGAGATACGCAGTATTTT	CASSSKGRFSSGGAVRDTQYF
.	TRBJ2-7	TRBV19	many	TGTGCCAGTAGTGCGAAAAGGACATTGACCTACGAGCAGTACTTC	CASSAKRTLTYEQYF
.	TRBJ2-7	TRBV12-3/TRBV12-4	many	TGTGCCAGCAGTTTATCCACTAGGCCTTACTACGAGCAGTACTTC	CASSLSTRPYYEQYF
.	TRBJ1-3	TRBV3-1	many	TGTGCCAGCATGAGGTCGATCTCTGGAAACACCATATATTTT	CASMRSISGNTIYF
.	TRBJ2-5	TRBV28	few	TGTGCCAGCAGTTTAGGCTTAGGGACCCAGTACTTC	CASSLGLGTQYF
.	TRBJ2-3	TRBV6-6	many	TGTGCCAGCAGACGGGACACAGATACGCAGTATTTT	CASRRDTDTQYF
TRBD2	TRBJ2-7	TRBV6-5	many	TGTGCCAGCAGCGACGGGGGGGCGGGCTCCTACGAGCAGTACTTC	CASSDGGAGSYEQYF
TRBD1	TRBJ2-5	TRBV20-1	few	TGCAGTGCTAGAGAGCCCGGGACAGCGAAAGAGACCCAGTACTTC	CSAREPGTAKETQYF
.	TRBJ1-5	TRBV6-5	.	TGTGCCAGCAGTTACGGTAACAATCAGCCCCAGCATTTT	CASSYGNNQPQHF
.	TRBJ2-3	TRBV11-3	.	TGTGCCAGCAGCTCCTGGACTGAGGATGATACGCAGTATTTT	CASSSWTEDDTQYF
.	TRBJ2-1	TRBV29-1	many	TGCAGCGTTAGTGGGACTTCTTCCTACAATGAGCAGTTCTTC	CSVSGTSSYNEQFF
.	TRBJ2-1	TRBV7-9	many	TGTGCCAGCAGCTTAGGAGGCCTATCGGGGACCTTCTACAATGAGCAGTTCTTC	CASSLGGLSGTFYNEQFF
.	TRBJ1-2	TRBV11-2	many	TGTGCCAGCAGCCCAAACAGGGACAACTGGAGCTACACCTTC	CASSPNRDNWSYTF
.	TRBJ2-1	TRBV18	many	TGTGCCAGCCACGGTCAAGGTAGGAATGAGCAGTTCTTC	CASHGQGRNEQFF
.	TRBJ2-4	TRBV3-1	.	TGTGCCAGCAGCCAAGATTGGGGAGGACTAAACATTCAGTACTTC	CASSQDWGGLNIQYF
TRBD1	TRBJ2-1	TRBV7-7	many	TGTGCTAGCAGCAAATTCGGGACAGGGGATGGTCAGGACAATGAGCAGTTCTTC	CASSKFGTGDGQDNEQFF
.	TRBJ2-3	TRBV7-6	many	TGTGCCAGCAGCTTAGAGGGGCACACAGATACGCAGTATTTT	CASSLEGHTDTQYF
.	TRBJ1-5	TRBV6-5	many	TGTGCCAGCAGCAGGAGTTTCAATAGCAATCAGCCCCAGCATTTT	CASSRSFNSNQPQHF
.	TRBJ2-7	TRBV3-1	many	TGTGCCAGCAGCCCGTTGGGGGCCCACTACGAGCAGTACTTC	CASSPLGAHYEQYF
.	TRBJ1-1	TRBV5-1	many	TGCGCCAGCAGCTTGTCGTTGAACACTGAAGCTTTCTTT	CASSLSLNTEAFF
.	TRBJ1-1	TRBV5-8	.	TGTGCCAGCAGGAGGGGCTTGTACACTGAAGCTTTCTTT	CASRRGLYTEAFF
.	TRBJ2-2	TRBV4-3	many	TGCGCCAGCAGCCCCCGAGGAACAGGGAGGAACACCGGGGAGCTGTTTTTT	CASSPRGTGRNTGELFF